This T cell receptor beta chain was sequenced during a study of early T cells in non-severe SARS-CoV-2 infection. Study-wide context: Sequenced bulk RNA came from whole blood that was unsorted, and chains were unpaired. General study results and limits: VDJdb matching favored anti-spike CD8 responses, missing private and CD4 specificities.

V shed 5 bases, J shed 2 bases, and the junction held 12 bases outside the gene matches. The CDR3 length is 17 residues. CDR1 SGHTA and CDR2 FQGNSA come from the germline V gene. This clonotype was detected many times. Its target is not known. Individually, cDNA molecules had unique molecular identifiers attached to them. TCRdb re-called the 5' RACE reads through MiXCR, storing one row per CDR3 protein. The data hold around 52,000 distinct CDR3 sequences, with about 12% observed a single time. The sequence derives from an adult who was a healthcare worker with PCR-confirmed SARS-CoV-2 infection or an uninfected control (not recorded which). The genes are TRBV7-2 and TRBJ2-7; 10 positions agree with TRBD2. The sample consisted of whole blood. The CDR3 sequence is CASSPQGIAGGPYEQYF. The CDR3, as DNA: TGTGCCAGCAGCCCCCAGGGGATAGCGGGAGGACCCTACGAGCAGTACTTC.